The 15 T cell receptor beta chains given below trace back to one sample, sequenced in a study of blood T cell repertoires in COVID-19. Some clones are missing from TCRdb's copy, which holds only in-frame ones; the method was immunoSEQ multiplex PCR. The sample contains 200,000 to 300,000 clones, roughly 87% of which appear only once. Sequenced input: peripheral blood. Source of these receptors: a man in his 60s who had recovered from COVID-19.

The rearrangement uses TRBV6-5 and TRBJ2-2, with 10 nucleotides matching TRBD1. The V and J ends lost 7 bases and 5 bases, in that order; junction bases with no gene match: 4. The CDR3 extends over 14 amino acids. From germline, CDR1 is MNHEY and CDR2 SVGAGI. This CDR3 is CASNRDRGTGELFF. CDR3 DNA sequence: TGTGCCAGCAACCGGGACAGGGGAACCGGGGAGCTGTTTTTT.

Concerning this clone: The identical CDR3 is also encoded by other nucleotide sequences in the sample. CDR3 sequence: CASSPRQGANYGYTF. The DNA for the CDR3 is TGCGCCAGCAGCCCCCGACAGGGAGCTAACTATGGCTACACCTTC. The chain joins TRBV5-1 to TRBJ1-2; 7 bases align to TRBD1. V trimming: 4 bases; J trimming: 0 bases; junction bases outside the gene matches: 6. Germline lookup yields CDR1 SGHRS and CDR2 YFSETQ. There are 15 residues in the CDR3.

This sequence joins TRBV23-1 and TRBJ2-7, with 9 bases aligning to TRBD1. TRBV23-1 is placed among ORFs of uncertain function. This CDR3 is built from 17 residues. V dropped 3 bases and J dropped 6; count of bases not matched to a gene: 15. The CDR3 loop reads CASSQLRAGDRVSEQYF. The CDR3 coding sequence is TGCGCCAGCAGTCAGTTGCGGGCCGGGGACAGGGTGAGCGAGCAGTACTTC.

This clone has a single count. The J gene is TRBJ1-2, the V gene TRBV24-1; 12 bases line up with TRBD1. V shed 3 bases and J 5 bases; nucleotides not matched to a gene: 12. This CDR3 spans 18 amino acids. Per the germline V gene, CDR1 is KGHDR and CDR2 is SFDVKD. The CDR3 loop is CATSDPGTGGNSGYGYTF. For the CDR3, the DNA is TGTGCCACCAGTGATCCAGGGACAGGGGGCAACAGTGGGTATGGCTACACCTTC.

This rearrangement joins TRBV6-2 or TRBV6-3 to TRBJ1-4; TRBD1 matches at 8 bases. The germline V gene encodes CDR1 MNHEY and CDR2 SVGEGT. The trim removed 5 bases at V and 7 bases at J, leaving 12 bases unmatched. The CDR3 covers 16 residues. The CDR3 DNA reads TGTGCCAGCAGTACGCCGGACAGGGTCGGAGGTGAAAAACTGTTTTTT. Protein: CASSTPDRVGGEKLFF.

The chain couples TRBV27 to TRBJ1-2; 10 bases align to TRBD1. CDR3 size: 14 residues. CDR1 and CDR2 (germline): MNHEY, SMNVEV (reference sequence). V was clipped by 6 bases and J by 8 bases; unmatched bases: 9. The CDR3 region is CASSARQGAEGYTF. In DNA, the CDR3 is TGTGCCAGCAGCGCCCGACAGGGGGCGGAAGGCTACACCTTC.

The CDR3 loop is CASSTDRDGYEQYV. The CDR3 DNA reads TGTGCCAGCAGTACAGACAGGGATGGATACGAGCAGTACGTC. The V and J genes are TRBV25-1 and TRBJ2-7, with TRBD1 matching over 7 bases. There are 14 residues in the CDR3. V was pared by 5 bases and J by 4 bases, with 8 bases of the junction left unmatched. Germline V lookup: CDR1 MGHDK, CDR2 SYGVNS.

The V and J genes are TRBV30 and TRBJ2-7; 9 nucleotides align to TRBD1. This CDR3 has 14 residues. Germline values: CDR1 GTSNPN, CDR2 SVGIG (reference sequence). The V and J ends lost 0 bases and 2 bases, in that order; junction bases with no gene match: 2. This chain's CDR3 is CAWSVNRGPYEQYF. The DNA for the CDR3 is TGTGCCTGGAGTGTGAACAGGGGGCCCTACGAGCAGTACTTC.

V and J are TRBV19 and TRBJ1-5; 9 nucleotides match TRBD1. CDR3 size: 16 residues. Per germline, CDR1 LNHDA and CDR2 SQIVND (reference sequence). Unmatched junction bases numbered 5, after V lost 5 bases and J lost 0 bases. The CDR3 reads CASSADRGISNQPQHF. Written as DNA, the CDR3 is TGTGCCAGTAGTGCGGACAGGGGCATTAGCAATCAGCCCCAGCATTTT.

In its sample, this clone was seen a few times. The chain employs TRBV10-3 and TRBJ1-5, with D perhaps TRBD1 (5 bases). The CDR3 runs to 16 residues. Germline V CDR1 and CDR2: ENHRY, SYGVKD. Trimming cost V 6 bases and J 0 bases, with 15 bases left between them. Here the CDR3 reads CAISQTGRGSNQPQHF. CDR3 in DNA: TGTGCCATCAGCCAGACCGGGAGGGGTAGCAATCAGCCCCAGCATTTT.

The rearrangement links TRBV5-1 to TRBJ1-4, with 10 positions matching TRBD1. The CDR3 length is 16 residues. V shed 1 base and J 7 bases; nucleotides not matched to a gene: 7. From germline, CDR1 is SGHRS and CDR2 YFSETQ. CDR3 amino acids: CASSLWAGQGSEKLFF. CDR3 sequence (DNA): TGCGCCAGCAGCTTGTGGGCGGGACAGGGGAGTGAAAAACTGTTTTTT.

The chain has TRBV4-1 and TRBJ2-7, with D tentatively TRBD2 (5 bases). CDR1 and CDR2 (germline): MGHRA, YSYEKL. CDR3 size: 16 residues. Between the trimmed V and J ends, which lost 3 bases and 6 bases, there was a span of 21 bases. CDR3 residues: CASSHPGVGDRGEQYF. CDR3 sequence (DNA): TGCGCCAGCAGCCACCCCGGGGTTGGGGATCGTGGCGAGCAGTACTTC.

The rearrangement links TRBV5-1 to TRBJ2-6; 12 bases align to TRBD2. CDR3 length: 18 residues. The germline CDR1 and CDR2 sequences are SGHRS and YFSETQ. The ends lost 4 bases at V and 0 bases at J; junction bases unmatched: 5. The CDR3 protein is CASSPEGLAGSGANVLTF. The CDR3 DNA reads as TGCGCCAGCAGCCCCGAGGGACTAGCGGGCTCTGGGGCCAACGTCCTGACTTTC. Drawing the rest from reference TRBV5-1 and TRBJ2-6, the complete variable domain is KAGVTQTPRYLIKTRGQQVTLSCSPISGHRSVSWYQQTPGQGLQFLFEYFSETQRNKGNFPGRFSGRQFSNSRSEMNVSTLELGDSALYLCASSPEGLAGSGANVLTFGAGSRLTVL.

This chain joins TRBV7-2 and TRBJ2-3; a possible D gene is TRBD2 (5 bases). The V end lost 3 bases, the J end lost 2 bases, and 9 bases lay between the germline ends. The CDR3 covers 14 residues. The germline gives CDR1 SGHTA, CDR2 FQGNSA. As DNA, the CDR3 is TGTGCCAGCAGCTTTGGACTCGTCACAGATACGCAGTATTTT. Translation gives CASSFGLVTDTQYF.

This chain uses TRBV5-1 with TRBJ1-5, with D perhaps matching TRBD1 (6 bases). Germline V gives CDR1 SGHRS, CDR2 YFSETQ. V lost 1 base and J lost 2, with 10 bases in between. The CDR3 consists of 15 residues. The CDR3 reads CASSLRAGGNQPQHF. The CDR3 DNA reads TGCGCCAGCAGCTTGCGTGCAGGGGGCAATCAGCCCCAGCATTTT.